This T cell receptor beta chain was profiled in a study of blood T cell repertoires in COVID-19. Across the whole study: Both acute and convalescent COVID-19 samples were obtained from the United States, Italy and Spain.

CDR1 SGHRS and CDR2 YFSETQ come from the germline V gene. The CDR3 loop spans 16 amino acids. Trimming pared 1 base from V and 0 bases from J, leaving 11 bases between. Generated by immunoSEQ multiplex PCR, the TCRdb table keeps only in-frame clones and is missing some. The table shows 300,000 to 450,000 clones, with approximately 88% occurring only once. The clonotype comes from a woman aged 25 to 39 with COVID-19, enrolled during active disease. The sequenced sample was peripheral blood. J is TRBJ2-4 and V is TRBV5-1; perhaps TRBD2 as D (5 bases). The CDR3 DNA reads as TGCGCCAGCAGCTTGTCCCCCGGAGGAGCCAAAAACATTCAGTACTTC. This translates into CASSLSPGGAKNIQYF.